This TCR beta chain stems from a study of regulatory T cells in long-lasting Graves disease. Study-level points and caveats: Persistent disease samples used TRBV28, TRBJ1-2 and TRBJ2-5 preferentially.

The V end lost 6 bases, the J end lost 2 bases, and 9 bases lay between the germline ends. Per germline, CDR1 MDHEN and CDR2 SYDVKM. This CDR3 is built from 13 residues. As to this clonotype: Antigen specificity is unknown.

The time point: newly diagnosed GD, antithyroid drugs for less than 3 months. RNA from PBMCs was the source of the TCR library. Researchers made TCR beta libraries by using iRepertoire HTBI primers and running Arm-PCR on CDR3 regions. Original handling: Detected in the samples were around 62 TRBV and 14 TRBJ segments. MiXCR, run by TCRdb on the multiplex PCR reads, gives a single entry per CDR3 protein. What appears here as the V and J calls and clone size reflects TCRdb's work, not the paper's. The data show about 370,000 distinct CDR3 sequences, around 16% seen once. The sequence derives from a female donor with Graves disease. The source material was peripheral blood mononuclear cells (PBMCs), sampled at new diagnosis, from a patient treated with antithyroid drugs. V usage is TRBV28 and J usage is TRBJ2-3; tentatively, D is TRBD1 (5 bases). CDR3 DNA: TGTGCCAGCAGAAGGGGTACCACAGATACGCAGTATTTT. It yields the protein CASRRGTTDTQYF.